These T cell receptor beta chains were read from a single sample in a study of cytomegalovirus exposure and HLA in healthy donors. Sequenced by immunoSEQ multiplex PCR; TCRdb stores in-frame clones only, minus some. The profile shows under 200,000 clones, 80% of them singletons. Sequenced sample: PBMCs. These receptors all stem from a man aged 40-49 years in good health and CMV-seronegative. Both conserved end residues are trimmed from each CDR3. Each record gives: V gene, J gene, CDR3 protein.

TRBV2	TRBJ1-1	ASGERGRATEAF
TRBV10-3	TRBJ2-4	AIKSGQGEAQY
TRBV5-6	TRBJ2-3	ASSSDLGGGPDTQY
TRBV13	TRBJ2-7	ASSTNGGRYEQY
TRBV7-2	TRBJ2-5	ASSPPQGARRTQY
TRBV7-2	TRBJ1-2	ASTPGAGRNGYT
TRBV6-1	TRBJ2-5	ASHREQTQY
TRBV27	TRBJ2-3	ASRQGLGDTQY
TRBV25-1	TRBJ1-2	ASSGIFPRHGSYT
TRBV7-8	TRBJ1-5	ASSLVSGVRGRGNQPQH
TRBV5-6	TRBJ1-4	ASSLGATTNEKLF
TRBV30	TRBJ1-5	AWSRGGGNQPQH
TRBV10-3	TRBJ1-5	AISESDRYQPQH
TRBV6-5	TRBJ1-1	ASRRDTMNTEAF
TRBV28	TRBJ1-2	ASTRGRVYGYT
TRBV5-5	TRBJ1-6	ASSLGGNRVGSPLH
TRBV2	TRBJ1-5	ASRGGSGQGKNQPQH
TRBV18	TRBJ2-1	ASSPTAGAGSNEQF
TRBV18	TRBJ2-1	ASSLISGLASSYNEQF
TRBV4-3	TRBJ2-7	ASSQLTGQGYEQY
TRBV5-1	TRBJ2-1	ASSRDSLKF
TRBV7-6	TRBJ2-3	ASRDGTSGDAQY
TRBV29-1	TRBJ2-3	SVGGADTDTQY